A selection of T cell receptor beta chains follows, all from one sample in a study of cytomegalovirus exposure and HLA in healthy donors. TCRdb keeps only in-frame clones here, not all; method: immunoSEQ multiplex PCR. The sample has fewer than 250,000 clones; approximately 80% are singletons. Sequenced material: PBMCs. The receptors originated from a boy younger than 10 in good health and CMV-seronegative. CDR3s include the opening cysteine and the closing phenylalanine or tryptophan. D genes are given only for firm matches. A row's size may be missing; if present it is once, few, many or a size class.

len,d_gene,j_gene,v_gene,abundance,CDR3aa,CDR3nt
13,TRBD1,TRBJ1-2,TRBV6-1,.,CASRYRGSYGYTF,TGTGCCAGCAGGTACAGGGGATCCTATGGCTACACCTTC
15,.,TRBJ2-4,TRBV2,.,CASSQSWGRRTIQYF,TGTGCCAGCAGTCAATCTTGGGGTAGGCGGACAATTCAGTACTTC
14,.,TRBJ1-1,TRBV9,few,CASSDTGSLAEAFF,TGTGCCAGCAGCGATACAGGGTCCCTGGCTGAAGCTTTCTTT
11,.,TRBJ2-7,TRBV7-9,.,CASSLTGEQYF,TGTGCCAGCAGCTTGACGGGGGAGCAGTACTTC
13,TRBD1,TRBJ1-2,TRBV6-1,few,CASISNRGYGYTF,TGTGCCAGCATCAGTAACAGGGGGTATGGCTACACCTTC
14,.,TRBJ2-3,TRBV7-2,.,CASSSREMLDTQYF,TGTGCCAGCAGCTCCCGGGAAATGTTAGATACGCAGTATTTT
13,TRBD2,TRBJ2-7,TRBV9,.,CASSVAGAYEQYF,TGTGCCAGCAGCGTCGCGGGGGCCTACGAGCAGTACTTC
14,TRBD1,TRBJ2-3,TRBV6-5,.,CASRQTGTTDTQYF,TGTGCCAGCAGACAGACAGGGACCACAGATACGCAGTATTTT
13,TRBD1,TRBJ2-1,TRBV28,.,CASSPSRDREQFF,TGTGCCAGCAGTCCCTCCCGGGACAGGGAGCAGTTCTTC
18,.,TRBJ2-3,TRBV4-1,once,CASSQDIAGLETMGTQYF,TGCGCCAGCAGCCAAGATATAGCCGGGTTAGAAACAATGGGTACGCAGTATTTT
14,.,TRBJ2-7,TRBV7-9,.,CASSLADSSYEQYF,TGTGCCAGCAGCCTAGCGGACAGCTCCTACGAGCAGTACTTC
15,.,TRBJ2-2,TRBV30,.,CAWSVRSGVAGELFF,TGTGCCTGGAGTGTACGGTCAGGGGTTGCCGGGGAGCTGTTTTTT
13,.,TRBJ2-7,TRBV6-6,.,CASRGDTHYEQYF,TGTGCCAGCAGGGGGGACACCCACTACGAGCAGTACTTC
13,.,TRBJ1-1,TRBV2,.,CASRGQSKIEAFF,TGTGCCAGCAGAGGACAATCCAAGATTGAAGCTTTCTTT
14,.,TRBJ1-6,TRBV6-6,few,CASSYTSSNSPLHF,TGTGCCAGCAGTTACACCAGTTCTAATTCACCCCTCCACTTT
15,TRBD2,TRBJ2-3,TRBV14,.,CASSQVQRETDTQYF,TGTGCCAGCAGCCAAGTCCAGCGGGAGACAGATACGCAGTATTTT
15,.,TRBJ2-2,TRBV5-4,.,CASSLPGGNTGELFF,TGTGCCAGCAGCTTACCCGGAGGGAACACCGGGGAGCTGTTTTTT
12,.,TRBJ2-1,TRBV7-8,.,CASRYQNNEQFF,TGTGCCAGCAGATACCAGAATAATGAGCAGTTCTTC
14,.,TRBJ1-1,TRBV30,.,CAWSVPGMNTEAFF,TGTGCCTGGAGTGTACCGGGAATGAACACTGAAGCTTTCTTT
15,TRBD1,TRBJ1-5,TRBV30,.,CAWSAGGTGVQPQHF,TGTGCCTGGAGTGCCGGGGGGACAGGGGTGCAGCCCCAGCATTTT
15,TRBD1,TRBJ2-3,TRBV2,.,CASSEGDRGLDTQYF,TGTGCCAGCAGTGAAGGGGACAGGGGGTTAGATACGCAGTATTTT
14,TRBD1,TRBJ2-3,TRBV2,.,CASSDRVGTDTQYF,TGTGCCAGCAGCGACAGGGTCGGCACAGATACGCAGTATTTT
19,TRBD2,TRBJ2-3,TRBV7-2,.,CASSTRLAGGPGSTDTQYF,TGTGCCAGCAGTACAAGACTAGCGGGGGGGCCAGGGAGCACAGATACGCAGTATTTT
17,.,TRBJ2-1,TRBV7-2,.,CASSLYWRVSSYNEQFF,TGTGCCAGCAGCTTATATTGGAGGGTGTCATCCTACAATGAGCAGTTCTTC
15,.,TRBJ2-3,TRBV10-1,.,CATTTLRTCTDTQYF,TGCGCCACTACGACTCTTAGAACTTGCACAGATACGCAGTATTTT
13,TRBD1,TRBJ2-7,TRBV7-9,.,CASSFDRADEQYF,TGTGCCAGCAGCTTTGACAGGGCGGACGAGCAGTACTTC